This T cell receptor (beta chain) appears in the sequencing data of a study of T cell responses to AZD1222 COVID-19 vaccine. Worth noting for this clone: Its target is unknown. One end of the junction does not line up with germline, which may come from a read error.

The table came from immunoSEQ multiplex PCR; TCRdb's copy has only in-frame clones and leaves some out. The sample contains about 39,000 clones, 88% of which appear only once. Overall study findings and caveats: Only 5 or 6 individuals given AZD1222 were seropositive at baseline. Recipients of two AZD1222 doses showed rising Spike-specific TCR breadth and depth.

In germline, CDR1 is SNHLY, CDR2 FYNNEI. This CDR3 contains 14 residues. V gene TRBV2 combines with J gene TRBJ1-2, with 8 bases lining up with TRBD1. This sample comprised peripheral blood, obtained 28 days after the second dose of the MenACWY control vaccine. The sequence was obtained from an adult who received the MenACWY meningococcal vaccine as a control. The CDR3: CASREDRGNYGYTF. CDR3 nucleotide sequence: TGTGCCAGCAGAGAAGACAGGGGCAACTATGGCTACACCTTC.